This TCR beta chain was found in a study of T cell responses to AZD1222 COVID-19 vaccine. Study-wide context: Analysis merged second doses at about 4 or about 12 weeks.

The CDR3 has 13 residues. The J segment lost 4 bases and the V segment lost 2 bases, leaving 2 bases of the junction unmatched. The germline CDR1 and CDR2 sequences are SGHTA and FQGTGA. Sequencing was performed with immunoSEQ multiplex PCR; in TCRdb, only in-frame clones are kept and a portion is missing. This sample carries under 130,000 clones, less than 95% of them seen once, and the ten largest clones take 4.8%. Findings and limits, study-wide: Without day 14 samples, only post-peak T cell repertoires were studied. Spike as a whole was targeted by vaccine-associated CD4 TCRs, dominant at 160-218 and 743-854.

With respect to this clone: Its specificity is not known.

The rearrangement joins TRBV7-3 to TRBJ2-7, with 7 bases lining up with TRBD2. The clonotype originates from an adult in good health. The sequences come from peripheral blood, collected on day 0 of AZD1222 vaccination. Here the CDR3 reads CASSLEGGYEQYF. CDR3 DNA sequence: TGTGCCAGCAGCTTAGAGGGAGGGTACGAGCAGTACTTC.